Below, one T cell receptor (beta chain) is given with its context. PCR was performed using 60 Vbeta and 13 Jbeta primers. Profiled with immunoSEQ multiplex PCR; TCRdb holds only in-frame clones, not every one. The table has 140,000 to 150,000 clones, roughly 80% seen once; the top ten hold around 4.3%. The source of the sample is a study of cytomegalovirus exposure and HLA in healthy donors. CDR3 size: 14 residues. Trimming took off 6 bases at V and 1 base at J, with 9 bases between the two ends. Germline CDR1 reads MNHNY; CDR2 reads SVGAGI (reference sequence). Sequenced material: PBMCs. This sequence was found in a man aged 35 to 55 in good health and CMV-seronegative. V and J are TRBV6-6 and TRBJ2-2, with D perhaps TRBD1 (6 bases). CDR3 in amino acids: CASRETGNTGELFF. The CDR3 nucleotides are TGTGCCAGCAGGGAGACAGGGAACACCGGGGAGCTGTTTTTT.